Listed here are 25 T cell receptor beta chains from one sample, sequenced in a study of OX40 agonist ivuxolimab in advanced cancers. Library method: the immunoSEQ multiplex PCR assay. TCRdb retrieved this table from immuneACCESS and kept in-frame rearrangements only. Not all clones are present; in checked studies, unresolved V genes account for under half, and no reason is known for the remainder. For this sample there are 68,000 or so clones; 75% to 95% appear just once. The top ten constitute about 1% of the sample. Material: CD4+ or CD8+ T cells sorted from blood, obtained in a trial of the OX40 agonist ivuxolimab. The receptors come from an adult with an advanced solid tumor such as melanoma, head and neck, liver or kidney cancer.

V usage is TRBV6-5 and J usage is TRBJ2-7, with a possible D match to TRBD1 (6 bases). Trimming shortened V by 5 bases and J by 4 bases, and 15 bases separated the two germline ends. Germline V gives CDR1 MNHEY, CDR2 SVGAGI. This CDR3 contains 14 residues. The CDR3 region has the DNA TGTGCCAGCAGTCTCCTCAGGGGCCCGTACGAGCAGTACTTC. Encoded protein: CASSLLRGPYEQYF.

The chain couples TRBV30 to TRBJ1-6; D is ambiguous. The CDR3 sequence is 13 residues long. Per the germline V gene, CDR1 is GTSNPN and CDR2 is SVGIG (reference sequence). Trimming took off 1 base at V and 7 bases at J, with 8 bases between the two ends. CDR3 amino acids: CAWSGGLNSPLHF. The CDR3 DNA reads TGTGCCTGGAGTGGAGGGCTGAATTCACCCCTCCACTTT.

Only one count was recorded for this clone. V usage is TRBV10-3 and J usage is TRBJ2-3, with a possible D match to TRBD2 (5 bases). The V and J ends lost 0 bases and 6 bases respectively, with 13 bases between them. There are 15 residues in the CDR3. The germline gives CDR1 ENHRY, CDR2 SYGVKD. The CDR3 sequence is CAISESASRSDTQYF. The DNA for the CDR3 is TGTGCCATCAGTGAGTCGGCTAGCCGGTCCGATACGCAGTATTTT.

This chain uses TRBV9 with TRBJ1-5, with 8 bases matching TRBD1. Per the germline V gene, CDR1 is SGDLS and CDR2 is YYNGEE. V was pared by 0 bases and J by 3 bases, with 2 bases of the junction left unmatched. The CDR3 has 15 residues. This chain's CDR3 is CASSVGTGSNQPQHF. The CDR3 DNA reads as TGTGCCAGCAGCGTAGGGACAGGGTCCAATCAGCCCCAGCATTTT. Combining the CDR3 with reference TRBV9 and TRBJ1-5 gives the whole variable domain DSGVTQTPKHLITATGQRVTLRCSPRSGDLSVYWYQQSLDQGLQFLIQYYNGEERAKGNILERFSAQQFPDLHSELNLSSLELGDSALYFCASSVGTGSNQPQHFGDGTRLSIL.

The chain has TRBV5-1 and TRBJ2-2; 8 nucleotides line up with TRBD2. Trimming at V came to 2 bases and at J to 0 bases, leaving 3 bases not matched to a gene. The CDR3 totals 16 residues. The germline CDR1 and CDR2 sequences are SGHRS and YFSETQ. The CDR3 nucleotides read TGCGCCAGCAGCTTCCCTAGCGGGCCGAACACCGGGGAGCTGTTTTTT. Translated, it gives CASSFPSGPNTGELFF.

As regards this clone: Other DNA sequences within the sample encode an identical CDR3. The CDR3 sequence is CASSLTTNTGELFF. CDR3 nucleotide sequence: TGCGCCAGCAGCCTGACTACTAACACCGGGGAGCTGTTTTTT. This chain uses TRBV5-1 with TRBJ2-2, with a tentative D call TRBD2 (5 bases). The germline V and J ends were trimmed by 4 bases and 2 bases, with 9 bases remaining between them. The CDR3 has 14 residues. Germline CDR1 SGHRS, CDR2 YFSETQ.

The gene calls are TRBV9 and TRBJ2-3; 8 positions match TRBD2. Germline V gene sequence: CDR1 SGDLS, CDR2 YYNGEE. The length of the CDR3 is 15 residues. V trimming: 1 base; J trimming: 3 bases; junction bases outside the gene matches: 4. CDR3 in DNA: TGTGCCAGCAGCGTAACGGGGGGGAGGACAGATACGCAGTATTTT. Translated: CASSVTGGRTDTQYF.

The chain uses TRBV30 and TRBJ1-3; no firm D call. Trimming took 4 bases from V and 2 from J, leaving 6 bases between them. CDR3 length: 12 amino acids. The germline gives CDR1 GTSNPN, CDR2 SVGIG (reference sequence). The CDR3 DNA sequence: TGTGCCTGGAACCATCCTGGAAACACCATATATTTT. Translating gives CAWNHPGNTIYF.

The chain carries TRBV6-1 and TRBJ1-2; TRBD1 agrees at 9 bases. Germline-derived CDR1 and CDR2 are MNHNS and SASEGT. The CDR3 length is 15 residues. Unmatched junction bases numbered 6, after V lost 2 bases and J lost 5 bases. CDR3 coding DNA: TGTGCCAGCAGTGAAACCACCGGGACAGGGTATGGCTACACCTTC. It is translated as CASSETTGTGYGYTF.

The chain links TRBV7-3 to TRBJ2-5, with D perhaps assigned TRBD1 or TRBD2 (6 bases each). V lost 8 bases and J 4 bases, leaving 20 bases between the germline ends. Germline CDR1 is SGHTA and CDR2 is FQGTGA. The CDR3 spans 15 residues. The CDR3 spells CASSRGGSSGETQYF. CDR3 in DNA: TGTGCCAGCTCAAGAGGGGGGTCCTCTGGAGAGACCCAGTACTTC.

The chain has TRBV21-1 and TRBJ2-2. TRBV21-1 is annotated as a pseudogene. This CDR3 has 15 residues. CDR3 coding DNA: TGTGCCAGCAGCAAAGTGGGGGCGCGGGACGGGGAGCTGTTTTTT. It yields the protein CASSKVGARDGELFF.

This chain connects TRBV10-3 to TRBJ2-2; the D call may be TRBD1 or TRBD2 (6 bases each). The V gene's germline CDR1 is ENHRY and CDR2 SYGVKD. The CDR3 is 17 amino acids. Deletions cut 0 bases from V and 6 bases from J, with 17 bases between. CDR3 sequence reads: CAISESEGRGKSGELFF. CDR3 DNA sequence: TGTGCCATCAGTGAGTCGGAGGGCAGGGGAAAATCCGGGGAGCTGTTTTTT.

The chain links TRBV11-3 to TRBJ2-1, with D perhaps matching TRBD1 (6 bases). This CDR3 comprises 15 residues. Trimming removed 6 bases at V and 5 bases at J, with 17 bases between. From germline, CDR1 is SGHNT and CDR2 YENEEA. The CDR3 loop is CASSTGTHSNNEQFF. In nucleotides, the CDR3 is TGTGCCAGCAGTACCGGGACACACTCTAACAATGAGCAGTTCTTC.

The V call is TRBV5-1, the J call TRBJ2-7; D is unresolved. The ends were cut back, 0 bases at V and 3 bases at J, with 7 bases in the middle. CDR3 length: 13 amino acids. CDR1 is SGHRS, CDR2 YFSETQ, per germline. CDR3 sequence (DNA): TGCGCCAGCAGCTTGGACTGGGACTACGAGCAGTACTTC. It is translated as CASSLDWDYEQYF.

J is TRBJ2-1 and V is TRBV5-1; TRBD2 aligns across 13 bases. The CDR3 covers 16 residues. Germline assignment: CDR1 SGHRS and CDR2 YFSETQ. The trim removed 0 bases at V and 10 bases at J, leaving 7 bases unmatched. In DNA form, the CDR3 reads TGCGCCAGCAGCTTGGGTTCAACTAGCGGGAGGGGGGAGCAGTTCTTC. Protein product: CASSLGSTSGRGEQFF.

In DNA form, the CDR3 reads TGTGCCAGCAGCACGGGACAGGGAGGCTCCTACGAGCAGTACTTC. As protein: CASSTGQGGSYEQYF. This chain joins TRBV7-9 and TRBJ2-7, with TRBD1 matching 9 bases. The germline V gene encodes CDR1 SEHNR and CDR2 FQNEAQ (reference sequence). V was pared by 5 bases and J by 0 bases, with 5 bases of the junction left unmatched. The CDR3 loop spans 15 amino acids.

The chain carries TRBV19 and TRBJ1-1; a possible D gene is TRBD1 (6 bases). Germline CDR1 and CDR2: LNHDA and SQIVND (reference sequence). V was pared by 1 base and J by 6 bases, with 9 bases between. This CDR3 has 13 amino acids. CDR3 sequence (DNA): TGTGCCAGTAGTATAGGGGGGCGGGCTGAAGCTTTCTTT. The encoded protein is CASSIGGRAEAFF. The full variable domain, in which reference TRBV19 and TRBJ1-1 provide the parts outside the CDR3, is DGGITQSPKYLFRKEGQNVTLSCEQNLNHDAMYWYRQDPGQGLRLIYYSQIVNDFQKGDIAEGYSVSREKKESFPLTVTSAQKNPTAFYLCASSIGGRAEAFFGQGTRLTVV.

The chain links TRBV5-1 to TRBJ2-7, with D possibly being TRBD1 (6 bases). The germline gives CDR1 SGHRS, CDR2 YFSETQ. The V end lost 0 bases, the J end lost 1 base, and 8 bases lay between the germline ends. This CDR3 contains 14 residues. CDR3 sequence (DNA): TGCGCCAGCAGCTTGGAGGGGGTTTCCTACGAGCAGTACTTC. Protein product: CASSLEGVSYEQYF. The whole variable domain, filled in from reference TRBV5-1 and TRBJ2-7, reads KAGVTQTPRYLIKTRGQQVTLSCSPISGHRSVSWYQQTPGQGLQFLFEYFSETQRNKGNFPGRFSGRQFSNSRSEMNVSTLELGDSALYLCASSLEGVSYEQYFGPGTRLTVT.

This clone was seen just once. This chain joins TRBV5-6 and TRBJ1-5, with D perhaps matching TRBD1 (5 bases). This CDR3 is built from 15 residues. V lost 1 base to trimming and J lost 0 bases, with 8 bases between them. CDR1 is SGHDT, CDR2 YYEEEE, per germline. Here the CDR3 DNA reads TGTGCCAGCAGCTTGAACAGGTATAGCAATCAGCCCCAGCATTTT. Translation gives CASSLNRYSNQPQHF.

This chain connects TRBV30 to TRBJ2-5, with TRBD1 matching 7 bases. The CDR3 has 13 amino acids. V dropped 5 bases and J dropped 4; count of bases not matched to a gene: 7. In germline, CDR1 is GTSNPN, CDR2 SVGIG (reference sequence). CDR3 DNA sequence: TGTGCCTGGGACAGGGTGGTAGGAGAGACCCAGTACTTC. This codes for CAWDRVVGETQYF.

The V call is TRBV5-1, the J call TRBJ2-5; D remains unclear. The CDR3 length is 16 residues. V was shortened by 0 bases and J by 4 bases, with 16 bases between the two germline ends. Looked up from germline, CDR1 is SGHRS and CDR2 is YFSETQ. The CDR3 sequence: CASSLGSKRSPETQYF. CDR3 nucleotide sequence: TGCGCCAGCAGCTTGGGGTCGAAGCGATCCCCAGAGACCCAGTACTTC.

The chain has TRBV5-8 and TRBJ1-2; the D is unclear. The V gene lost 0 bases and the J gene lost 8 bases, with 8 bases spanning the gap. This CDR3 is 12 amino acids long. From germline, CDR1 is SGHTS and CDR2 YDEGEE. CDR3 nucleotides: TGTGCCAGCAGCTTGGGAGGGAAGGGCTACACCTTC. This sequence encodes CASSLGGKGYTF. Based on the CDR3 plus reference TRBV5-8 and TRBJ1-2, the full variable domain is EAGVTQSPTHLIKTRGQQATLRCSPISGHTSVYWYQQALGLGLQFLLWYDEGEERNRGNFPPRFSGRQFPNYSSELNVNALELEDSALYLCASSLGGKGYTFGSGTRLTVV.

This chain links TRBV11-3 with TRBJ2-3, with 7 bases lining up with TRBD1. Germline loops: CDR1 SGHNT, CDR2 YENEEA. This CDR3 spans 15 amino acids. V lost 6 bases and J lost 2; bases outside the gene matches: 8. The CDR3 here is CASSRTGEFTDTQYF. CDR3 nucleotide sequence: TGTGCCAGCAGTCGGACAGGAGAGTTCACAGATACGCAGTATTTT.

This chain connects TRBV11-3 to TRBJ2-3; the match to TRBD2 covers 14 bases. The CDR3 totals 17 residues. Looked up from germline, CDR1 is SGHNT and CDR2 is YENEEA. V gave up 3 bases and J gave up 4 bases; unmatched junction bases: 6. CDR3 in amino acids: CASSFKTSGRGPDTQYF. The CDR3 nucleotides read TGTGCCAGCAGCTTCAAGACTAGCGGGAGGGGCCCAGATACGCAGTATTTT.

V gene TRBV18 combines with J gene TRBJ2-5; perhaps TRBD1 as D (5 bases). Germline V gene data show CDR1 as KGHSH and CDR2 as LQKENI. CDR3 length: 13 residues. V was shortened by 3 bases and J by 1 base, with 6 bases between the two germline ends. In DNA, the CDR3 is TGTGCCAGCTCACCGGGGCTCCAAGAGACCCAGTACTTC. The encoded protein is CASSPGLQETQYF.